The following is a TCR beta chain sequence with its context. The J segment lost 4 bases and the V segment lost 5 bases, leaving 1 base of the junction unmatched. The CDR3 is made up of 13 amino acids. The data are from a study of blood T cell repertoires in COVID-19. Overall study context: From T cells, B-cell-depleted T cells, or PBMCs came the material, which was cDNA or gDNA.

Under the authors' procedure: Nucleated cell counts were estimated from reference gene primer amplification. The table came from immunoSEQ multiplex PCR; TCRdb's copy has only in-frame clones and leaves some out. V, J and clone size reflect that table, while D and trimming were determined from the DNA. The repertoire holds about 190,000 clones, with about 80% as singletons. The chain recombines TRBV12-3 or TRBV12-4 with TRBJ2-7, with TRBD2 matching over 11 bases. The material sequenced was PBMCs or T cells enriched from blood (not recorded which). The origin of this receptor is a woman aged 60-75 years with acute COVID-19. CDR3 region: CASSGTSGYEQYF. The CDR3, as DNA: TGTGCCAGCAGTGGGACTAGCGGTTACGAGCAGTACTTC.